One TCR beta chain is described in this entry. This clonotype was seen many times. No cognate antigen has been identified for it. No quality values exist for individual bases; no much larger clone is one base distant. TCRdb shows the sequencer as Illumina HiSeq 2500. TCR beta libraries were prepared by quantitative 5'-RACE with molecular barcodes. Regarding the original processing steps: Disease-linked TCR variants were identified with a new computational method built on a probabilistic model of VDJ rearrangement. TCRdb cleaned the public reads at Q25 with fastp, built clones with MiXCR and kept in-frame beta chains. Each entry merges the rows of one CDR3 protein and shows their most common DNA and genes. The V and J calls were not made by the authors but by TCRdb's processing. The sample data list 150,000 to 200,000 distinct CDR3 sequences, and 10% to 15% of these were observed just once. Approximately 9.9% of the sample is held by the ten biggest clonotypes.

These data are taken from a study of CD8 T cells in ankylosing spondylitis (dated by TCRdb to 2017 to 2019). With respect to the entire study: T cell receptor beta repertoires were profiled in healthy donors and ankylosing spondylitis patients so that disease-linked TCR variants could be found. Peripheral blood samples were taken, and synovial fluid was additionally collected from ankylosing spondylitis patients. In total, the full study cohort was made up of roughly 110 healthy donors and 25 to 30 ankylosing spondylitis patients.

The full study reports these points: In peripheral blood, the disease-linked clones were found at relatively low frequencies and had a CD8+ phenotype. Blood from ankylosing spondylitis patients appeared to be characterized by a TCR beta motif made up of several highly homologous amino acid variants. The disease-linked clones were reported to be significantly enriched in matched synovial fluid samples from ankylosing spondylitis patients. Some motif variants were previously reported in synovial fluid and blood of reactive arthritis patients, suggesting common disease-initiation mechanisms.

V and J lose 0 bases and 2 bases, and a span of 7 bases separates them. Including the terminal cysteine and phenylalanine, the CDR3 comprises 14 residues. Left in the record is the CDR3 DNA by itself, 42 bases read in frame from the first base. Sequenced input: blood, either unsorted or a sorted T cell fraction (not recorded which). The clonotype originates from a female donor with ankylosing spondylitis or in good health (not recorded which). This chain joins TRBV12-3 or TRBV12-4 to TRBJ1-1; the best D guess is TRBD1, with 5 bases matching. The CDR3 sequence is CASSLATGNTEAFF. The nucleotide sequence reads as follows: TGTGCCAGCAGTTTAGCTACAGGTAACACTGAAGCTTTCTTT.